These 19 T cell receptor beta chains came from one sample sequenced in a study of sequential checkpoint blockade in melanoma. Stated treatment: randomized to nivolumab then ipilimumab (arm A) or the reverse (arm B). Generated by immunoSEQ multiplex PCR, the TCRdb table keeps only in-frame clones and is missing some. This repertoire shows more than 9,500 clones, around 83% found once; its top ten account for roughly half. Sample: CD8+ T cells sorted from blood (inferred from file names), taken from a patient given nivolumab and ipilimumab in sequence. The receptors originated from a human donor with melanoma.

The chain recombines TRBV5-1 with TRBJ2-2; 9 positions match TRBD1. This CDR3 has 14 residues. Germline assignment: CDR1 SGHRS and CDR2 YFSETQ. The junction had 1 base not matched to a gene; V was cut back by 3 bases and J by 4 bases. The chain's CDR3 is CASSWDRVTGELFF. The CDR3 nucleotides are TGCGCCAGCAGCTGGGACAGGGTCACCGGGGAGCTGTTTTTT.

This clone was seen more than once but under ten times. J is TRBJ2-3 and V is TRBV4-3, with TRBD2 as a possible D gene (6 bases). This CDR3 has 14 residues. CDR1 is LGHNA, CDR2 YSLEER, per germline. The V and J ends lost 8 bases and 4 bases respectively, with 16 bases between them. The CDR3 DNA sequence: TGCGCCAGCCAGGGTAGCGGAGGCTCAGATACGCAGTATTTT. As protein: CASQGSGGSDTQYF.

The chain recombines TRBV5-1 with TRBJ2-1, with D maybe TRBD1 (5 bases). CDR1 is SGHRS, CDR2 YFSETQ, per germline. The CDR3 length is 15 residues. V gave up 5 bases and J gave up 6 bases, with 18 bases separating them. The CDR3: CASSSPDSPANEQFF. The CDR3, as DNA: TGCGCCAGCAGTTCGCCTGACAGCCCGGCCAATGAGCAGTTCTTC.

The CDR3: CASSQDVGGGIYEQYF. CDR3 bases: TGTGCCAGCAGCCAAGATGTAGGCGGAGGTATCTACGAGCAGTACTTC. The V and J genes are TRBV4-2 and TRBJ2-5, with TRBD2 as a possible D gene (5 bases). The DNA end lines up better with TRBJ2-7; the J call may be wrong. This CDR3 region has 16 residues. CDR1 and CDR2 (germline): LGHNA, YNFKEQ.

The chain recombines TRBV7-9 with TRBJ1-2; possibly TRBD1 for D (6 bases). Trimming removed 5 bases from V and 11 bases from J, with 12 bases in between. In germline, CDR1 is SEHNR, CDR2 FQNEAQ (reference sequence). CDR3 length equals 11 residues. The CDR3 DNA reads TGTGCCAGCAGCGCCGGACAGATATACACCTTC. This encodes CASSAGQIYTF. Full variable domain (remainder filled in from reference TRBV7-9 and TRBJ1-2): DTGVSQNPRHKITKRGQNVTFRCDPISEHNRLYWYRQTLGQGPEFLTYFQNEAQLEKSRLLSDRFSAERPKGSFSTLEIQRTEQGDSAMYLCASSAGQIYTFGSGTRLTVV.

CDR3 loop: CASGQGLNEKLFF. CDR3 nucleotide sequence: TGTGCCAGCGGACAGGGTTTGAATGAAAAACTGTTTTTT. The rearrangement uses TRBV28 and TRBJ1-4; 8 nucleotides align to TRBD1. Germline values: CDR1 MDHEN, CDR2 SYDVKM. V lost 8 bases and J lost 5; bases outside the gene matches: 4. The CDR3 consists of 13 residues.

The V call is TRBV21-1, the J call TRBJ1-1. TRBV21-1 has pseudogene status. The CDR3 runs 18 residues. Written as DNA, the CDR3 is TGTGCCAGCAGCAAAGCGCTGCGGGGGGGGCAGGTGAACACTGAAGCTTTCTTT. Protein sequence: CASSKALRGGQVNTEAFF.

This clone was found a few times. The rearrangement links TRBV7-3 to TRBJ2-5; 9 positions agree with TRBD2. Germline V gives CDR1 SGHTA, CDR2 FQGTGA. Trimming cost V 5 bases and J 5 bases; bases outside gene matches: 12. The CDR3 sequence is 16 residues long. CDR3: CASSHGGGAPGETQYF. CDR3 bases: TGTGCCAGCAGCCATGGCGGGGGGGCCCCAGGGGAGACCCAGTACTTC.

Only one count was recorded for this clone. The sample holds other DNA sequences that translate to the same CDR3. The chain joins TRBV4-3 to TRBJ2-7, with TRBD2 matching over 8 bases. The CDR3 loop spans 15 amino acids. V trimming: 4 bases; J trimming: 2 bases; junction bases outside the gene matches: 7. CDR1 LGHNA and CDR2 YSLEER come from the germline V gene. The CDR3 reads CASSPLAGGPYEQYF. CDR3 in DNA: TGCGCCAGCAGCCCTCTGGCGGGGGGCCCCTACGAGCAGTACTTC.

There are a few counts of this clone. The chain uses TRBV14 and TRBJ2-7; D is possibly TRBD1 (6 bases). Germline loops: CDR1 SGHDN, CDR2 FVKESK. CDR3 size: 12 residues. V lost 5 bases and J 10 bases, leaving 15 bases between the germline ends. The CDR3 nucleotides read TGTGCCAGCAGCGAACGGACAGAGCTTCAGTACTTC. Translation: CASSERTELQYF.

V and J are TRBV5-6 and TRBJ2-2; D is possibly TRBD2 (5 bases). With 4 bases removed from V and 3 bases from J, the gap between germline ends came to 13 bases. Germline V CDR1 and CDR2: SGHDT, YYEEEE. The CDR3 totals 15 residues. The CDR3 DNA reads as TGTGCCAGCAGCAGCGGCCCCGGGGACACCGGGGAGCTGTTTTTT. This encodes CASSSGPGDTGELFF. Full variable domain (outside the CDR3, taken from reference TRBV5-6 and TRBJ2-2): DAGVTQSPTHLIKTRGQQVTLRCSPKSGHDTVSWYQQALGQGPQFIFQYYEEEERQRGNFPDRFSGHQFPNYSSELNVNALLLGDSALYLCASSSGPGDTGELFFGEGSRLTVL.

CDR3 protein: CASSLGGSSYNSPLHF. The CDR3 coding sequence is TGTGCCAGCAGTTTAGGAGGAAGCTCCTATAATTCACCCCTCCACTTT. The chain recombines TRBV27 with TRBJ1-6, with no clear D. Between the trimmed V and J ends, which lost 2 bases and 0 bases, there was a span of 8 bases. CDR1 is MNHEY and CDR2 is SMNVEV in the germline V gene (reference sequence). The CDR3 extends over 16 amino acids.

The chain links TRBV27 to TRBJ2-5; D is possibly TRBD1 (5 bases). The CDR3 contains 17 residues. V was cut by 0 bases and J by 0 bases, with 14 bases left in between. Looked up from germline, CDR1 is MNHEY and CDR2 is SMNVEV (reference sequence). The CDR3, as DNA: TGTGCCAGCAGTTTATCAGAGCCAGGGTCGTACCAAGAGACCCAGTACTTC. It encodes CASSLSEPGSYQETQYF.

The V gene is TRBV11-2, the J gene TRBJ2-7; 11 nucleotides agree with TRBD1. V dropped 3 bases and J dropped 4; count of bases not matched to a gene: 2. Per the germline V gene, CDR1 is SGHAT and CDR2 is FQNNGV. This CDR3 spans 14 amino acids. The CDR3 here is CASSLGTGGYEQYF. In DNA, the CDR3 is TGTGCCAGCAGCTTGGGGACAGGGGGGTACGAGCAGTACTTC.

The chain employs TRBV5-1 and TRBJ2-1; tentative D call: TRBD1 (6 bases). The CDR3 runs 14 residues. Germline CDR1 is SGHRS and CDR2 is YFSETQ. V was shortened by 4 bases and J by 3 bases, with 11 bases between the two germline ends. The CDR3: CASSHRDIYNEQFF. Written as DNA, the CDR3 is TGCGCCAGCAGCCACCGGGACATCTACAATGAGCAGTTCTTC.

This chain joins TRBV29-1 and TRBJ2-3; TRBD1 matches at 10 bases. CDR3 size: 15 residues. Germline CDR1 SQVTM, CDR2 ANQGSEA. The V and J ends lost 3 bases and 5 bases, in that order; junction bases with no gene match: 8. The CDR3 DNA is TGCAGCGTTGAGACAGGGGGCAACCACGGAGATACGCAGTATTTT. The encoded protein is CSVETGGNHGDTQYF.

V and J are TRBV27 and TRBJ2-1, with D possibly being TRBD1 (6 bases). CDR3 length equals 14 residues. The V end lost 2 bases, the J end lost 4 bases, and 9 bases lay between the germline ends. Germline V gene data show CDR1 as MNHEY and CDR2 as SMNVEV (reference sequence). For the CDR3, the DNA is TGTGCCAGCAGTTTAGCAGGGGTGTACAATGAGCAGTTCTTC. This codes for CASSLAGVYNEQFF.

This clone was picked up one time. V usage is TRBV5-1 and J usage is TRBJ2-7, with 13 nucleotides matching TRBD2. Germline V gives CDR1 SGHRS, CDR2 YFSETQ. The junction had 2 bases not matched to a gene; V was cut back by 0 bases and J by 5 bases. The CDR3 loop spans 15 amino acids. The CDR3 DNA follows: TGCGCCAGCAGCTTGGAACTAGCGGGGGGGGACGAGCAGTACTTC. As protein: CASSLELAGGDEQYF.

The chain combines TRBV2 with TRBJ1-3; 7 bases are a match to TRBD1. CDR1 and CDR2 from the germline V gene are SNHLY and FYNNEI. The V and J ends lost 3 bases and 1 base, in that order; junction bases with no gene match: 3. The length of the CDR3 is 15 residues. In DNA form, the CDR3 reads TGTGCCAGCAGTGAGGCAGGGGGTTCTGGAAACACCATATATTTT. Translation gives CASSEAGGSGNTIYF.